This T cell receptor beta chain was retrieved from a study of identical twins. TCRdb recomputed calls from the 5' RACE reads with MiXCR, one row per CDR3 protein. The sample records around 680,000 distinct CDR3 sequences, 8% to 9% being singletons. There are 15 residues in the CDR3. After removal of 5 bases from V and 1 base from J, the junction contained 6 bases not matched to a gene. In its sample, this clonotype was seen many times. The same sample was also studied in work on yellow fever vaccine responses in identical twins.

The rearrangement links TRBV12-3 or TRBV12-4 to TRBJ2-3, with 7 bases that match TRBD1. The source is a woman aged 18-35 years in good health. The material sequenced was PBMCs. CDR3 coding DNA: TGTGCCAGCAGTCCCGGGACAGCCGGCACAGATACGCAGTATTTT. It codes for CASSPGTAGTDTQYF.